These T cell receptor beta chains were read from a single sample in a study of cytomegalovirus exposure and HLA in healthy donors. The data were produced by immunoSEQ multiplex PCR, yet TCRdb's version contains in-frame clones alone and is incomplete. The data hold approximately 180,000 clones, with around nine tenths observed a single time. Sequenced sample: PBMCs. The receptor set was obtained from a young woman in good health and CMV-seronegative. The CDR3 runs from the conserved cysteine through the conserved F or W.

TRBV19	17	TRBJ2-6	CASMIQGVDTGANVLTF
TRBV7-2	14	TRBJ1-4	CASSPTTTNEKLFF
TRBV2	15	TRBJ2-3	CASRILAGSTDTQYF
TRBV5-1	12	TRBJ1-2	CASSGDRAGYTF
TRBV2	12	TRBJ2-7	CALVKGAYEQYF
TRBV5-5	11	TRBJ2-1	CASRLADEQFF
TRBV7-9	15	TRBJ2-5	CASSLGTGAGETQYF
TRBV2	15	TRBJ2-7	CASKLGGSPSYEQYF
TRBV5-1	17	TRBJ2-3	CASSFRRRQGREDTQYF
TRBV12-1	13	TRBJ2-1	CASSPEATDEQFF
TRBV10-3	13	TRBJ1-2	CAISEVTGVGYTF
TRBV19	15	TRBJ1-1	CASSIRSQGNTEAFF
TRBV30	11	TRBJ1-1	CAWSLDTEAFF
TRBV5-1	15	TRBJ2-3	CASSVGTSGGDTQYF
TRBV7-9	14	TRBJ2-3	CASSQMQGTDTQYF
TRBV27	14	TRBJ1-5	CATKEKTGHQPQHF
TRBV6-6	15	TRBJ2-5	CASSYLGLEGETQYF
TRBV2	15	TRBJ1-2	CALSLGTTRNYGYTF
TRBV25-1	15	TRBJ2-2	CASQNPGGRPGELFF
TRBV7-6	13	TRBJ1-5	CASSQISNQPQHF
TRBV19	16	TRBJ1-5	CASSSDRGYSNQPQHF
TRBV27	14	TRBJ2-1	CASIPVGSANEQFF
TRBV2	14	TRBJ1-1	CASSTGTMNTEAFF
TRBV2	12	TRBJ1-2	CASSGGYYGYTF
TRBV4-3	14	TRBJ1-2	CASSPGQGSYGYTF
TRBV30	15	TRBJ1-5	CAWREQGQINQPQHF
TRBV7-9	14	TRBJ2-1	CASSPSLQGNEQFF
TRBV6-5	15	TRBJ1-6	CASSYSGQNNSPLHF
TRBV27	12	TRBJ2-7	CASGQGVYEQYF
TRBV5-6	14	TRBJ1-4	CASTPGGTNEKLFF
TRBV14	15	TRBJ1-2	CASSQGALRYYGYTF
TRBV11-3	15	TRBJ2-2	CASSSRTGNTGELFF
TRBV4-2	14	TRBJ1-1	CASSQDRGITEAFF
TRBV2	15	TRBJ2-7	CASSELRRGGEEQYF
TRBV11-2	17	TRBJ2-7	CASSSPPRGTGAYEQYF
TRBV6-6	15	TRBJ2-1	CASSSRGALTHEQFF
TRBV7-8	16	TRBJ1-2	CASSSNVDGSPYGYTF
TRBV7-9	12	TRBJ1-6	CASSLRNSPLHF
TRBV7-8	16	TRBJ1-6	CASSFNRDRDNSPLHF
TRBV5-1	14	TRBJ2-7	CASSLVAGGHEQYF
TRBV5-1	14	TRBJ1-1	CASSGWTGNTEAFF
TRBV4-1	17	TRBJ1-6	CASSQAAITDHNSPLHF
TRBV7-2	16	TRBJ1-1	CASSPRTGGVNTEAFF
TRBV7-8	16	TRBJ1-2	CASSLGSRDRIGGYTF
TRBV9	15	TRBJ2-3	CASSVSASYSDTQYF
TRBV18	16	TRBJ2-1	CASSPQGQGSVGEQFF
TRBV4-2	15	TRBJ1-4	CASSQLQGLGEKLFF
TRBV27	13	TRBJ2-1	CASRGDRGDEQFF
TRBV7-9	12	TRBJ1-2	CASSFSSSGYTF
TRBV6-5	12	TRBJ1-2	CAAGQGNYGYTF
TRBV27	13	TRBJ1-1	CASSPQGGNEAFF
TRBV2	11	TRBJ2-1	CACGGLNEQFF
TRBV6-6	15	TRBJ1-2	CASSFIGETNYGYTF
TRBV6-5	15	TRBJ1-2	CASSSMTGPDYGYTF
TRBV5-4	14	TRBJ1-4	CASSLGATNEKLFF
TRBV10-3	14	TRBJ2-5	CAISEPTDQETQYF
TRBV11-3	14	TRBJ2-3	CASGSGGSTDTQYF